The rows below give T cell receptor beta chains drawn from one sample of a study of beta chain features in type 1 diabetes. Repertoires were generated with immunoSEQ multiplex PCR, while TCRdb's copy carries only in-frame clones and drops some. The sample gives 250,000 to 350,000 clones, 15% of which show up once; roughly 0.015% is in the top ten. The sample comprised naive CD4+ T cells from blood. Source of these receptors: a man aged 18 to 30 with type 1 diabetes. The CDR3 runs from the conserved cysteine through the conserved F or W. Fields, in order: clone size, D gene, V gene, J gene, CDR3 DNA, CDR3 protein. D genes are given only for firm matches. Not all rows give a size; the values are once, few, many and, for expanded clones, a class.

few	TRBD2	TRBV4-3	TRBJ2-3	TGCGCCAGCAGCCAGGTTACTAGCGGGGGACGCACAGATACGCAGTATTTT	CASSQVTSGGRTDTQYF
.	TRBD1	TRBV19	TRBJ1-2	TGTGCCAGTAGTATACAGGACAGGGACTCCTATGGCTACACCTTC	CASSIQDRDSYGYTF
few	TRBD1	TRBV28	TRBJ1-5	TGTGCCAGCAGTTGGGGGACAGGGGTAAATCAGCCCCAGCATTTT	CASSWGTGVNQPQHF
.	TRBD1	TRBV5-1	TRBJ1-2	TGCGCCAGCAGCTTAAGCCGGGACAGAACTAACTATGGCTACACCTTC	CASSLSRDRTNYGYTF
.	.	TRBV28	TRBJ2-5	TGTGCCAGCAGTTTTCCAGGGGCAGAGACCCAGTACTTC	CASSFPGAETQYF
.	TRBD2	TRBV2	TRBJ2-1	TGTGCCAATCGGCCGGCGGGAGTAGCCTATGAGCAGTTCTTC	CANRPAGVAYEQFF
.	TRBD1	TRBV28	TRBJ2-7	TGTGCCAGCAGCGTTTTTAACCGGGACAGGAGCTCCTACGAGCAGTACTTC	CASSVFNRDRSSYEQYF
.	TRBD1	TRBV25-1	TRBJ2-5	TGTGCCAGCAGTGGACAGGGTAAAGAGACCCAGTACTTC	CASSGQGKETQYF
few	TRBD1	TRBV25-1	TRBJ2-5	TGTGCCAGCAGTGAAGCCGGACAGGGTATAAAGACCCAGTACTTC	CASSEAGQGIKTQYF
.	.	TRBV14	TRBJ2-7	TGTGCCAGCAGCCAAGCAGGGGCCGCCTACGAGCAGTACTTC	CASSQAGAAYEQYF
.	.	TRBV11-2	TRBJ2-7	TGTGCCAGCAGCTTGGCATCGACCTACGAGCAGTACTTC	CASSLASTYEQYF
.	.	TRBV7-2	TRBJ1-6	TGTGCCAGCAGCATGGCCAATTCACCCCTCCACTTT	CASSMANSPLHF
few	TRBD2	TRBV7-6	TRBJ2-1	TGTGCCAGCGAGAGCGGGAGGAAGAATGAGCAGTTCTTC	CASESGRKNEQFF
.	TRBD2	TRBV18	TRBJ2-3	TGTGCCAGCTCACCACCCCCTAGCGGGACAGATACGCAGTATTTT	CASSPPPSGTDTQYF
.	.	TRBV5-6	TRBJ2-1	TGTGCCAGCAGCCGACCGGGACTGACGAATTACAATGAGCAGTTCTTC	CASSRPGLTNYNEQFF
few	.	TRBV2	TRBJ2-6	TGTGCCAGCAGATCCGGACGGACACACAACGTCCTGACTTTC	CASRSGRTHNVLTF